This T cell receptor beta chain was documented in a study of molecular identifiers for immune sequencing clone quantification. TCRdb analysed the PCR reads with MiXCR anew, one entry per CDR3 protein. The sample carries a few hundred thousand distinct CDR3 sequences, roughly 24% recorded once. The CDR3 contains 14 residues. The V gene lost 2 bases and the J gene lost 8 bases, with 13 bases spanning the gap. The germline gives CDR1 LNHDA, CDR2 SQIVND (reference sequence). The chain recombines TRBV19 with TRBJ2-1; D is undetermined. This receptor was identified in a human donor in good health. Some libraries in this study had Jurkat cell RNA spiked in. Material: naive CD8+ T cells from blood, with Jurkat cell RNA spiked in. Subset described: FACS-sorted CD8+CD4-CCR7+CD45RA+ naive T cells. As DNA, the CDR3 is TGTGCCAGTAGTATAAGGAGAGTTTACTATGAGCAGTTCTTC. Its translation is CASSIRRVYYEQFF.